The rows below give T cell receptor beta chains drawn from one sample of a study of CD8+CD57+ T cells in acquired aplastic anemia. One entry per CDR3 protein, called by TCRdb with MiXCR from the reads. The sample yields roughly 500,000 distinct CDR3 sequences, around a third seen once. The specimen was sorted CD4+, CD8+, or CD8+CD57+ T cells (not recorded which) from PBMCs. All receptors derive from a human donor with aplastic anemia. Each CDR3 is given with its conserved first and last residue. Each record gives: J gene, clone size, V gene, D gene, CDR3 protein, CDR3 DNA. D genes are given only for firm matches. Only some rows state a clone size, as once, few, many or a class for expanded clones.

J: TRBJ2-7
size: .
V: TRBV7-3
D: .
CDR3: CASSPGQGWEQYF
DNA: TGTGCCAGCAGCCCGGGGCAGGGGTGGGAGCAGTACTTC

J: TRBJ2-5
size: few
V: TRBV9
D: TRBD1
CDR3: CASSVGTGQETQYF
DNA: TGTGCCAGCAGCGTCGGGACAGGCCAAGAGACCCAGTACTTC

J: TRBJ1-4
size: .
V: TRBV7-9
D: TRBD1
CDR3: CASSRDRELFF
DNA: TGTGCCAGCAGCCGGGACAGGGAACTGTTTTTT

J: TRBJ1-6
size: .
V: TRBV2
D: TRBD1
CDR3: CATTGQNNSPLHF
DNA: TGTGCCACCACGGGACAGAATAATTCACCCCTCCACTTT

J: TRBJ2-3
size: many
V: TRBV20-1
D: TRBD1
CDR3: CSAGTGGTDTQYF
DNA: TGCAGTGCTGGGACAGGGGGCACAGATACGCAGTATTTT

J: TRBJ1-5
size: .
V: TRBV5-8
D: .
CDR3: CASSLGAGPQPQHF
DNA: TGTGCCAGCAGCTTGGGAGCAGGGCCTCAGCCCCAGCATTTT

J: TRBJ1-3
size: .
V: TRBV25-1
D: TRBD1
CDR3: CASSDGQGATNTVYF
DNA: TGTGCCAGCAGTGATGGGCAGGGGGCAACAAACACCGTATATTTT

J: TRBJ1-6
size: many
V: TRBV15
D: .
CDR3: CATSRDWTDNSPLHF
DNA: TGTGCCACCAGCAGAGATTGGACAGATAATTCACCCCTCCACTTT

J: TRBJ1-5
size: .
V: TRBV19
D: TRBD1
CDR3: CASSLQRTGPNQPQHF
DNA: TGTGCCAGTAGTCTGCAAAGGACAGGGCCCAATCAGCCCCAGCATTTT

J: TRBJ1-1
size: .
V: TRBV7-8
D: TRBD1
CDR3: CASSLGGGGFGEAFF
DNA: TGTGCCAGCAGCTTAGGCGGAGGGGGCTTCGGTGAAGCTTTCTTT

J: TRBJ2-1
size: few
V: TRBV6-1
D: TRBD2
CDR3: CASSEGGSSYNEQFF
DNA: TGTGCCAGCAGTGAAGGCGGGAGCTCCTACAATGAGCAGTTCTTC

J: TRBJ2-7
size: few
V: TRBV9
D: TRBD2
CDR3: CASSLEPLAGGNYEQYF
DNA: TGTGCCAGCAGCTTGGAGCCTCTAGCGGGGGGCAACTACGAGCAGTACTTC

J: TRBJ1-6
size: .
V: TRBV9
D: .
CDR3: CASSKGPEPTLHF
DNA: TGTGCCAGCAGCAAAGGACCCGAACCAACCCTCCACTTT

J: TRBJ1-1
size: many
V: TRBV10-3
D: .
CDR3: CASSRGDTEAFF
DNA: TGTGCCAGCTCCAGGGGCGACACTGAAGCTTTCTTT

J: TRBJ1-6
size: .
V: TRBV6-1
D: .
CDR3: CASSEACRGANSPLHF
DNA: TGTGCCAGCAGTGAAGCGTGCAGGGGCGCGAATTCACCCCTCCACTTT

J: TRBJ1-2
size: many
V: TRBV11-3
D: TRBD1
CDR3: CASSLDRANYGYTF
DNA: TGTGCCAGCAGCTTGGACAGGGCCAACTATGGCTACACCTTC

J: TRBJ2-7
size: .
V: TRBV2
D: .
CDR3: CTSSVGRYEQYF
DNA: TGTACCAGCAGCGTTGGCAGATACGAGCAGTACTTC

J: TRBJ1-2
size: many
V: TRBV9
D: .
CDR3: CASNPTERAWGYTF
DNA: TGTGCCAGCAACCCGACCGAAAGGGCATGGGGCTACACCTTC

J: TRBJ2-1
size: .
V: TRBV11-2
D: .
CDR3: CASSKHSGRRAQVEQFF
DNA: TGTGCCAGCAGCAAACACTCGGGACGGCGTGCTCAGGTTGAGCAGTTCTTC

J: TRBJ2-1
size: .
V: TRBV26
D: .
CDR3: CASSPQGLAKNNEQFF
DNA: TGTGCCAGCAGCCCGCAGGGACTAGCGAAAAACAATGAGCAGTTCTTC

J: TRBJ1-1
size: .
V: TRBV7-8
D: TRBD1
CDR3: CASSPGPQGAVEAFF
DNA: TGTGCCAGCAGCCCCGGCCCCCAGGGGGCAGTTGAAGCTTTCTTT

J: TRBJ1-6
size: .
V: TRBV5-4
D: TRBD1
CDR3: CASSLAGTGAPRSPLHF
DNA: TGTGCCAGCAGCTTGGCAGGGACAGGGGCCCCGAGGTCACCCCTCCACTTT

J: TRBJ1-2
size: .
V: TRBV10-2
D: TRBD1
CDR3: CASSGQGGRGYTF
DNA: TGCGCCAGCAGCGGACAGGGGGGCAGAGGCTACACCTTC

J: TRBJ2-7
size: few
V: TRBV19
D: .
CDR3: CASSIVSSGQGEQYF
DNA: TGTGCCAGTAGTATAGTTTCCAGCGGGCAGGGTGAGCAGTACTTC

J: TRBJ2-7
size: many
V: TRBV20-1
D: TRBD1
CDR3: CSARKKTGTGSSYEQYF
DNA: TGCAGTGCTAGAAAAAAGACCGGGACAGGGAGCTCCTACGAGCAGTACTTC

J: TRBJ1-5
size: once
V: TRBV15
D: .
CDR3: CATSSPEGRANQPQHF
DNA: TGTGCCACCAGCAGCCCAGAAGGCAGGGCCAATCAGCCCCAGCATTTT

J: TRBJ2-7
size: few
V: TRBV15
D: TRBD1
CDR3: CATSSVGQGMYEQYF
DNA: TGTGCCACCAGCAGCGTGGGACAGGGGATGTACGAGCAGTACTTC

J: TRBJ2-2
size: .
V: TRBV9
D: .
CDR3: CASSGFRGTGELFF
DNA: TGTGCCAGCAGCGGGTTCAGGGGCACCGGGGAGCTGTTTTTT

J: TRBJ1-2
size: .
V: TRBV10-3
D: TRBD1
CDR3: CAISERTGYGYTF
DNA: TGTGCCATCAGTGAGAGGACAGGCTATGGCTACACCTTC

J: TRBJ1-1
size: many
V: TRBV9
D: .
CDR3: CASSHTGMNTEAFF
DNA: TGTGCCAGCAGTCACACAGGGATGAACACTGAAGCTTTCTTT

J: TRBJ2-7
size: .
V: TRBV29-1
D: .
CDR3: CSFSDSYEQYF
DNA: TGCAGCTTTTCCGACAGCTACGAGCAGTACTTC

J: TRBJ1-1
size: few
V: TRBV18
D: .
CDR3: CASSPIGELF
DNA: TGTGCCAGCTCACCAATTGGGGAGCTCTTT

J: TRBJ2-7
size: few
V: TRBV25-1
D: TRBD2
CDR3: CASSSPSGRGYEQYF
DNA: TGTGCCAGCAGTTCGCCTAGCGGGAGAGGCTACGAGCAGTACTTC